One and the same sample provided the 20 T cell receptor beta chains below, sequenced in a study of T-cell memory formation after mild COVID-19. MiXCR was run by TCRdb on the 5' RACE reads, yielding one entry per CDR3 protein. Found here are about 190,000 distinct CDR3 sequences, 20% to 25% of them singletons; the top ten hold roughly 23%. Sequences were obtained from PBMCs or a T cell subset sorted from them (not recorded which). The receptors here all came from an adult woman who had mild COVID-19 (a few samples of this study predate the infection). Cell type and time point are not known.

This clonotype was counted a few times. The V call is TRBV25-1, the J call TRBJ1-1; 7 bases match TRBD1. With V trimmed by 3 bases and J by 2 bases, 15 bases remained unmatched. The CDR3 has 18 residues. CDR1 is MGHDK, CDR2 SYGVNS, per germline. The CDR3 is CASSDYSHLTGFNTEAFF. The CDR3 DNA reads TGTGCCAGCAGTGACTACTCCCACCTGACAGGGTTCAACACTGAAGCTTTCTTT.

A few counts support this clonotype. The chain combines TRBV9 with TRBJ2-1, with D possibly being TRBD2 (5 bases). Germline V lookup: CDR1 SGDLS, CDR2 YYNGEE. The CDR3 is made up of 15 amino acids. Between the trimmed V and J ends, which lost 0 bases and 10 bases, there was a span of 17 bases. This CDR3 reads CASSVGPGIVQEQFF. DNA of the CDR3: TGTGCCAGCAGCGTAGGACCGGGAATCGTTCAGGAGCAGTTCTTC.

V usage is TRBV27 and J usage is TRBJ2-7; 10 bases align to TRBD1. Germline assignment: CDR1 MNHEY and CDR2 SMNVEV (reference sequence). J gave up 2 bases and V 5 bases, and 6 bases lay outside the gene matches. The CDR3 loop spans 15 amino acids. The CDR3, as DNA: TGTGCCAGCAGTCCCTGGGACAGGGGAACCTACGAGCAGTACTTC. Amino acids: CASSPWDRGTYEQYF.

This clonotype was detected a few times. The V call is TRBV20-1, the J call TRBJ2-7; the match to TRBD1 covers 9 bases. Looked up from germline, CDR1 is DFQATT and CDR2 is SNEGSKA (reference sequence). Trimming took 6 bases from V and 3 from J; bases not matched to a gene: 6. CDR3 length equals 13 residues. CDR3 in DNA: TGCAGTGCCCGGACAGGGGATAGCTACGAGCAGTACTTC. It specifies CSARTGDSYEQYF.

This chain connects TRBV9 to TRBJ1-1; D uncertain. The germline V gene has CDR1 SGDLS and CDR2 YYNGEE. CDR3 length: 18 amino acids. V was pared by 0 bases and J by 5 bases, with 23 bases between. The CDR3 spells CASSVGSNLPQYGTEAFF. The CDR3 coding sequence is TGTGCCAGCAGCGTAGGTTCAAATCTTCCACAGTACGGAACTGAAGCTTTCTTT.

The CDR3 loop reads CASRATGTAEAFF. The DNA of the CDR3 is TGTGCCAGCAGGGCCACAGGGACCGCTGAAGCTTTCTTT. The chain couples TRBV6-1 to TRBJ1-1; TRBD1 is a possible D gene (6 bases). V lost 6 bases to trimming and J lost 6 bases, with 14 bases between them. The length of the CDR3 is 13 residues. Per germline, CDR1 MNHNS and CDR2 SASEGT.

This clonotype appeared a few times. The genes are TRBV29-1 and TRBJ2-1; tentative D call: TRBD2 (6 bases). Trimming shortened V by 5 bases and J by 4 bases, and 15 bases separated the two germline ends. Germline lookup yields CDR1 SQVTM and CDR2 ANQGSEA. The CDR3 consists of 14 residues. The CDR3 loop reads CSVRWDFAYNEQFF. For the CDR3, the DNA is TGCAGCGTTAGATGGGACTTTGCGTACAATGAGCAGTTCTTC.

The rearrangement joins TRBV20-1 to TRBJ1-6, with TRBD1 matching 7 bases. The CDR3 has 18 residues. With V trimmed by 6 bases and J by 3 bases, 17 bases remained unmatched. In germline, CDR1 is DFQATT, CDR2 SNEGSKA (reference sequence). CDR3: CSANADTGTDLYNSPLHF. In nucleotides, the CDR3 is TGCAGTGCCAACGCGGATACTGGGACAGACCTCTATAATTCACCCCTCCACTTT.

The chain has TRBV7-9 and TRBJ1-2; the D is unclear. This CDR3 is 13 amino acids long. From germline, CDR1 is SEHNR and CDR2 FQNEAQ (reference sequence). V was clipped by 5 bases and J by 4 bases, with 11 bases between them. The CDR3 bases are TGTGCCAGCAGCCACCGGGCCGTCTATGGCTACACCTTC. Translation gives CASSHRAVYGYTF. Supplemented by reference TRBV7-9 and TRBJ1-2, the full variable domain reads DTGVSQNPRHKITKRGQNVTFRCDPISEHNRLYWYRQTLGQGPEFLTYFQNEAQLEKSRLLSDRFSAERPKGSFSTLEIQRTEQGDSAMYLCASSHRAVYGYTFGSGTRLTVV.

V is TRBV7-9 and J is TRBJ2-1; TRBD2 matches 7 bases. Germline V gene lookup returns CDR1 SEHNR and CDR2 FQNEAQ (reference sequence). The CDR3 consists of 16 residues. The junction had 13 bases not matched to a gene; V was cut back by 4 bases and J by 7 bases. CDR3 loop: CASSSPDLRLANEQFF. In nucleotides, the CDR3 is TGTGCCAGCAGCTCCCCGGACCTCCGACTAGCAAATGAGCAGTTCTTC.

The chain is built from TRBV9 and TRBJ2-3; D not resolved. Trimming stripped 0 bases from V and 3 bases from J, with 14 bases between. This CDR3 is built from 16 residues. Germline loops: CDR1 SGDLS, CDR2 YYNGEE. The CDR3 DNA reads TGTGCCAGCAGCGTAGGATGGAGTGAATGGACAGATACGCAGTATTTT. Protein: CASSVGWSEWTDTQYF. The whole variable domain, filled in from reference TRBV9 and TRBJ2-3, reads DSGVTQTPKHLITATGQRVTLRCSPRSGDLSVYWYQQSLDQGLQFLIQYYNGEERAKGNILERFSAQQFPDLHSELNLSSLELGDSALYFCASSVGWSEWTDTQYFGPGTRLTVL.

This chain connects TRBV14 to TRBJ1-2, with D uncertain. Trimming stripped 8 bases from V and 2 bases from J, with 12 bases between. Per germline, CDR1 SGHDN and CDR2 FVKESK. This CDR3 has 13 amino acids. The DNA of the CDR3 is TGTGCCAGCGGACTAGAAGGGAACTATGGCTACACCTTC. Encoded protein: CASGLEGNYGYTF.

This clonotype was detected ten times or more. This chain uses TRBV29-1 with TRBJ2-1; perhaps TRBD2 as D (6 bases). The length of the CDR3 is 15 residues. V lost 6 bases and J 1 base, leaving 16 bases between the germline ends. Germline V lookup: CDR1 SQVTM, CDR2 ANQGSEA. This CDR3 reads CSVVRQGGSYNEQFF. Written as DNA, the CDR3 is TGCAGCGTCGTGAGACAAGGAGGGTCCTACAATGAGCAGTTCTTC.

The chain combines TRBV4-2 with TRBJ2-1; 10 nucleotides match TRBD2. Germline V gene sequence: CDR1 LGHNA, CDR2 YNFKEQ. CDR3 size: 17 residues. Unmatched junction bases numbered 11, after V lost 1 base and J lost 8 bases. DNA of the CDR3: TGTGCCAGCAGCCAAGTTCCTAGCGGGGGCCCCCGCGATGAGCAGTTCTTC. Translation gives CASSQVPSGGPRDEQFF.

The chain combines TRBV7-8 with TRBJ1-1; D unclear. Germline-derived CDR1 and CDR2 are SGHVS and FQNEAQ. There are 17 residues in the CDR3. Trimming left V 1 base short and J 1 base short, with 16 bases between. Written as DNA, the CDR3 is TGTGCCAGCAGCTTAGATGTTGGGGTGGCAGAGAACACTGAAGCTTTCTTT. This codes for CASSLDVGVAENTEAFF.

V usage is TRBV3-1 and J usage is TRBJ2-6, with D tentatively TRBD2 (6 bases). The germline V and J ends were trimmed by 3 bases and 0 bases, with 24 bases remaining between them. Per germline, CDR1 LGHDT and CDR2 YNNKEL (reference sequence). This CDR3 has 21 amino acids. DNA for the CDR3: TGTGCCAGCAGCCAGACACCGGGACTGCAAGACCCTCGCTCTGGGGCCAACGTCCTGACTTTC. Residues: CASSQTPGLQDPRSGANVLTF.

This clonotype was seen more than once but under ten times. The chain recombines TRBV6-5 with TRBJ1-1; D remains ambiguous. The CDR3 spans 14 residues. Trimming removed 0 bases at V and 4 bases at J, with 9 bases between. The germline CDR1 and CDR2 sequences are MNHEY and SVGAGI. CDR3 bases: TGTGCCAGCAGTTACTCTTACCTAGGCACTGAAGCTTTCTTT. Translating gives CASSYSYLGTEAFF.

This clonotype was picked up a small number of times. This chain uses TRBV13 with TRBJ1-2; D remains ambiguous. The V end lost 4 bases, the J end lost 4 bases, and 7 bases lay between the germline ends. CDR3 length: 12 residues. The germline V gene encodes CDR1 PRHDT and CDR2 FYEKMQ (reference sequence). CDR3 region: CASSYRVYGYTF. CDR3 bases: TGTGCCAGCAGCTATCGGGTCTATGGCTACACCTTC.

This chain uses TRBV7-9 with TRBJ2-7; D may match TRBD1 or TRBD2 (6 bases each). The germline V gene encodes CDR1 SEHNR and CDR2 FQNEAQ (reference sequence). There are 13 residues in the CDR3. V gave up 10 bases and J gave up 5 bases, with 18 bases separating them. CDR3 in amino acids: CATRGQGKDEQYF. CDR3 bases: TGTGCCACCCGGGGGCAGGGGAAGGACGAGCAGTACTTC.

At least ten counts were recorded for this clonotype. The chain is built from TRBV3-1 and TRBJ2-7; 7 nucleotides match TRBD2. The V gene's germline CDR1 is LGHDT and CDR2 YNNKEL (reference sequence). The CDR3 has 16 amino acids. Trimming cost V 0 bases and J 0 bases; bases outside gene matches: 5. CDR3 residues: CASSQDWGGYSYEQYF. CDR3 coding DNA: TGTGCCAGCAGCCAAGATTGGGGGGGATACTCCTACGAGCAGTACTTC.